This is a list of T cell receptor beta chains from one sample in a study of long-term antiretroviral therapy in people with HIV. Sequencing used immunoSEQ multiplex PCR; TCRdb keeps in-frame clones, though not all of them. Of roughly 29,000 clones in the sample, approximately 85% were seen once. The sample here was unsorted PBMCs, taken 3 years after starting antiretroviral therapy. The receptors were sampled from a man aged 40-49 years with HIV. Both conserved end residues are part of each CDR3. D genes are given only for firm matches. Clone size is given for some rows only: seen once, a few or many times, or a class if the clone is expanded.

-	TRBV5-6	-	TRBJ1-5	CASSLRAGNQPQHF	TGTGCCAGCAGCTTGAGGGCAGGGAATCAGCCCCAGCATTTT
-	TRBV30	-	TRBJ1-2	CAWKPGPGSYGYTF	TGTGCCTGGAAACCTGGACCGGGGAGCTATGGCTACACCTTC
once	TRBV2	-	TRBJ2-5	CASSTGRETQYF	TGTGCCAGCAGCACAGGACGGGAGACCCAGTACTTC
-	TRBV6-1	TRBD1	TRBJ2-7	CASSDAGTGGYEQYF	TGTGCCAGCAGTGATGCCGGGACAGGGGGCTACGAGCAGTACTTC
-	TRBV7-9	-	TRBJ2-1	CASSLQNGNEQFF	TGTGCCAGCAGCTTACAAAACGGCAATGAGCAGTTCTTC
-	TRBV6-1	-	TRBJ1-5	CASSEVMTINQPQHF	TGTGCCAGCAGTGAAGTAATGACGATTAATCAGCCCCAGCATTTT
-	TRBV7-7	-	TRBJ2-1	CASSSTWDHTLSYNEQFF	TGTGCTAGCAGCTCAACTTGGGACCACACCTTATCCTACAATGAGCAGTTCTTC
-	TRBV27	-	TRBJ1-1	CASSPNLHWGDEAFF	TGTGCCAGCAGTCCCAACTTACATTGGGGGGATGAAGCTTTCTTT
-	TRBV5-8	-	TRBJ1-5	CASSLVGTENQPQHF	TGTGCCAGCAGCTTGGTTGGCACGGAAAATCAGCCCCAGCATTTT
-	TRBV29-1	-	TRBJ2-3	CSVVVARGTDTQYF	TGCAGCGTAGTGGTCGCGAGGGGGACAGATACGCAGTATTTT
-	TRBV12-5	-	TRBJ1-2	CASGLVEGFTF	TGTGCTAGTGGTTTGGTCGAGGGGTTCACCTTC
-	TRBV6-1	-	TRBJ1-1	CANRPHWPWSEAFF	TGTGCCAACCGGCCCCACTGGCCTTGGTCTGAAGCTTTCTTT
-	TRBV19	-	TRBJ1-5	CATMAGRLGRTPGQPQHF	TGTGCCACCATGGCGGGGAGATTGGGACGGACGCCCGGGCAGCCCCAGCATTTT
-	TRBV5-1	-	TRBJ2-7	CASTLGFGSSYEQYF	TGCGCCAGCACCCTAGGGTTCGGGAGCTCCTACGAGCAGTACTTC
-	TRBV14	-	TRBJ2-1	CASSPGLRTYNEQFF	TGTGCCAGCAGCCCGGGACTTCGGACCTACAATGAGCAGTTCTTC
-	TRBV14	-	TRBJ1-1	CASSLRPSAEIEAFF	TGTGCCAGCAGCCTCAGACCGTCGGCAGAAATTGAAGCTTTCTTT
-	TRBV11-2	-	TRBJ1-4	CASSLGPWEKLFF	TGTGCCAGCAGCTTAGGCCCGTGGGAAAAACTGTTTTTT
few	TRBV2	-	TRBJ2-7	CASSSGPSKYF	TGTGCCAGCAGTTCGGGGCCATCTAAGTACTTC
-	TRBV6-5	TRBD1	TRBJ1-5	CASSQTGERQPQHF	TGTGCCAGCAGTCAAACAGGGGAACGTCAGCCCCAGCATTTT
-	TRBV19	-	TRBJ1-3	CASSTSRDSKSSGNTIYF	TGTGCCAGTAGTACAAGCCGGGACTCCAAGAGCTCTGGAAACACCATATATTTT
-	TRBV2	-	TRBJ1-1	CASSEALGEVDEAFF	TGTGCCAGCAGTGAAGCGCTTGGGGAAGTGGATGAAGCTTTCTTT
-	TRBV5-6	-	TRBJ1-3	CASSRRQGGISGNTIYF	TGTGCCAGCAGCCGCCGTCAGGGAGGTATCTCTGGAAACACCATATATTTT
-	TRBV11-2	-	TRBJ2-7	CASSSGTFIYEQYF	TGTGCCAGCAGCTCTGGGACATTTATCTACGAGCAGTACTTC
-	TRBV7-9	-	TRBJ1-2	CASSFVGTRSNYGYTF	TGTGCCAGCAGCTTCGTTGGGACCCGTAGCAACTATGGCTACACCTTC
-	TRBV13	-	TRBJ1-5	CASSLRGQGNQPQHF	TGTGCCAGCAGCTTACGAGGCCAGGGCAATCAGCCCCAGCATTTT
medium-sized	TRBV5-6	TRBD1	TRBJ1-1	CASSSGGNPEAFF	TGTGCCAGCAGCTCAGGGGGTAACCCTGAAGCTTTCTTT
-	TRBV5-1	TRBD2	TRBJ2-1	CASSLRAGDNEQFF	TGCGCCAGCAGCTTGCGGGCGGGAGACAATGAGCAGTTCTTC
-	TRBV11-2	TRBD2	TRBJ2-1	CASSLHLTSGGKNEQFF	TGTGCCAGCAGCTTACACTTGACTAGCGGGGGTAAAAATGAGCAGTTCTTC
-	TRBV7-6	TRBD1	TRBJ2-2	CASSLGATGANTGELFF	TGTGCCAGCAGCTTAGGGGCGACAGGGGCGAACACCGGGGAGCTGTTTTTT
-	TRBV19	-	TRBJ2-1	CASSIGGGYSNEQFF	TGTGCCAGTAGTATTGGAGGGGGCTATTCGAATGAGCAGTTCTTC
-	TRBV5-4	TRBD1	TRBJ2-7	CASSMGTESSYEQYF	TGTGCCAGCAGCATGGGGACAGAGAGCTCCTACGAGCAGTACTTC
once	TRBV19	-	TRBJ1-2	CASSKGPPGATDYGYTF	TGTGCCAGTAGTAAAGGGCCCCCGGGGGCTACGGACTATGGCTACACCTTC
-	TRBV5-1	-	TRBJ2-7	CASSLESGQSYEQYF	TGCGCCAGCAGCTTGGAAAGCGGACAGTCCTACGAGCAGTACTTC
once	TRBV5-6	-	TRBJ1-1	CASSTPTRVNTEAFF	TGTGCCAGCAGCACTCCGACCCGAGTGAACACTGAAGCTTTCTTT
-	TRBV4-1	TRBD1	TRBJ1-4	CASSQGWQGGANEKLFF	TGCGCCAGCAGCCAAGGATGGCAGGGGGGCGCTAATGAAAAACTGTTTTTT
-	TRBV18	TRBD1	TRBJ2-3	CASSPGLDRATTDTQYF	TGTGCCAGCTCACCGGGTTTGGACAGGGCCACCACAGATACGCAGTATTTT
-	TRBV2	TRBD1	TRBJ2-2	CASRFGTGANTGELFF	TGTGCCAGCAGATTTGGGACAGGGGCGAACACCGGGGAGCTGTTTTTT
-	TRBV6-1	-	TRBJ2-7	CASSPKDETYEQYF	TGTGCCAGCAGTCCCAAGGACGAGACCTACGAGCAGTACTTC
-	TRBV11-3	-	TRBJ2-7	CASSYNPYEQYF	TGTGCCAGCAGCTATAATCCCTACGAGCAGTACTTC
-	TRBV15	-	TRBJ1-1	CATSRVYTEAFF	TGTGCCACCAGCAGAGTCTACACTGAAGCTTTCTTT
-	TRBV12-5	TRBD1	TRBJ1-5	CASGGGTGGLGPQHF	TGTGCTAGTGGGGGGGGGACAGGGGGCCTTGGGCCCCAGCATTTT
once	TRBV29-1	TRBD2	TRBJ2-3	CSVERPSGELDTQYF	TGCAGCGTTGAACGGCCTAGCGGGGAGTTAGATACGCAGTATTTT
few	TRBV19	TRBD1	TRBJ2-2	CATQGQGRIPTGELFF	TGTGCCACCCAAGGACAGGGGAGGATTCCCACCGGGGAGCTGTTTTTT
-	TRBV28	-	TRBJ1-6	CASRKNARPLHF	TGTGCCAGCAGGAAGAACGCTAGGCCCCTCCACTTT
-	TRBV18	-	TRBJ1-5	CASSLSREQPQHF	TGTGCCAGCTCACTAAGCAGGGAGCAGCCCCAGCATTTT
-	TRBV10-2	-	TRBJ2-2	CASSESKGGATGELFF	TGCGCCAGCAGTGAGTCGAAGGGGGGGGCCACCGGGGAGCTGTTTTTT
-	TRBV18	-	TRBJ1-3	CASSPPPTVMSSGNTIYF	TGTGCCAGCTCACCACCGCCTACAGTCATGAGCTCTGGAAACACCATATATTTT
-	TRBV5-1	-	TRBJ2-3	CASSLDSDTQYF	TGCGCCAGCAGCTTAGACTCAGATACGCAGTATTTT
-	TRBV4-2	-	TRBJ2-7	CASSQEGAGAYEQYF	TGTGCCAGCAGCCAAGAGGGCGCAGGGGCCTACGAGCAGTACTTC
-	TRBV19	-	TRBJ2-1	CATRGELGNEQFF	TGTGCCACCAGGGGGGAGCTAGGCAATGAGCAGTTCTTC
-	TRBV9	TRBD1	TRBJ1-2	CASSVEPDRADGYTF	TGTGCCAGCAGCGTAGAGCCGGACAGGGCCGATGGCTACACCTTC